This T cell receptor (beta chain) was recorded in a study of blood T cell repertoires in COVID-19 (dated by TCRdb to the early 2020s). With regard to the full study: The collaborator samples originated in the United States, Italy and Spain and spanned the acute and convalescent phases of COVID-19. The prospective study material was composed of cDNA or gDNA derived from T cells, B-cell-depleted T cells, or PBMCs. Deeply sampled blood TCRbeta repertoires from subjects exposed to, actively infected with, or recovered from COVID-19 were included in the dataset. A freely available public database, intended as a resource for researchers studying the immune response to SARS-CoV-2, is where the repertoires were released. Samples were obtained from the ongoing ImmuneRACE study (first 160 participants) and from 1,000 to 1,500 subjects provided by 6 global collaborators. Nearly every sample came with metadata listing a de-identified subject ID, COVID-19 status, age in years and sex. HLA class I and class II types, where available, came from metadata supplied by the sample provider rather than from assay-based typing. Findings and caveats that apply to the study as a whole: The quantity of clinical and demographic metadata differed by source and by participant and was supplied without curation.

V is pared back by 4 bases and J by 7 bases, with 11 bases lying between the germline termini. The CDR3 measures 13 amino acids from cysteine to phenylalanine. The read is trimmed to its CDR3 DNA, 39 bases read in frame from base 1. CDR1 SGHRS and CDR2 YFSETQ are derived from the germline V gene. The immunoSEQ Assay, a bias-controlled multiplex PCR, was used to amplify TCRbeta CDR3 regions from genomic DNA. The paper's processing steps were these. The number of nucleated cells in each sample was estimated by amplification of reference gene primers within the assay. To quantify the absolute abundance of each unique TCRbeta CDR3 rearrangement, sequence reads were collapsed and filtered. For each sample, productive Simpson clonality was calculated as the square root of Simpson's diversity index over productive rearrangements. TCRdb holds this immuneACCESS table with in-frame rearrangements only. Some clones are missing; in checked studies, unresolved V genes explain under half, and the rest has no known cause. The V and J calls and clone size come from that table; D and trimming were worked out from the DNA. For this sample the table gives approximately 260,000 clones, of which less than 90% were detected only once. The ten largest account for under 5.5% of the sample.

Another Seattle source contributed samples from volunteer blood donors who had recovered from COVID-19. Each collaborating institution followed its own protocols to collect whole blood in K2EDTA tubes. For TCRbeta analysis, collaborators shipped samples in one of three forms: frozen whole blood, isolated PBMCs, or DNA extracted from either of those sample types. With regard to this clone: It has no known antigen specificity. No much larger clonotype is one base removed from it; base qualities were not supplied.

This receptor chain uses TRBV5-1 and TRBJ2-2, and TRBD2 may be the D gene, going by 5 matching bases. The sequence derives from a man aged 55-75 years who had recovered from COVID-19. Sequenced material: peripheral blood. CDR3 sequence: CASSADWNGELFF. The nucleotide sequence is TGCGCCAGCAGCGCGGACTGGAACGGGGAGCTGTTTTTT. The variable domain in full, with residues beyond the CDR3 obtained from the reference TRBV5-1 and TRBJ2-2 genes, is KAGVTQTPRYLIKTRGQQVTLSCSPISGHRSVSWYQQTPGQGLQFLFEYFSETQRNKGNFPGRFSGRQFSNSRSEMNVSTLELGDSALYLCASSADWNGELFFGEGSRLTVL.